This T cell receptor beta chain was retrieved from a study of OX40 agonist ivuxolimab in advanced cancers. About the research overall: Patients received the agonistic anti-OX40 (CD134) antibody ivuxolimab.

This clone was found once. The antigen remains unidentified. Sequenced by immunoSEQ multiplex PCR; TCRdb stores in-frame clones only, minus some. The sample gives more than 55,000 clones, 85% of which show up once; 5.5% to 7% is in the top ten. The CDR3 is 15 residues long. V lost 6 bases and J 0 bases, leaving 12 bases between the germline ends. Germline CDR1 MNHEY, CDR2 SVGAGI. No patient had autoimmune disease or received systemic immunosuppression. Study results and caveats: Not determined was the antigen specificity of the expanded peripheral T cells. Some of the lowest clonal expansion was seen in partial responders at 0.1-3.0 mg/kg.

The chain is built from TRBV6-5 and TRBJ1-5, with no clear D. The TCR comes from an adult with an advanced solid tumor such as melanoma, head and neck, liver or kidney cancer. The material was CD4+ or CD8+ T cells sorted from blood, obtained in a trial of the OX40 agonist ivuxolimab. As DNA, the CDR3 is TGTGCCAGCAGCCTGCAGCCGGCTAGCAATCAGCCCCAGCATTTT. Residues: CASSLQPASNQPQHF.